Presented here are 2 T cell receptor beta chains from one specimen sequenced in a study of shared clonotypes between healthy human individuals. Sequencing was performed with immunoSEQ multiplex PCR; in TCRdb, only in-frame clones are kept and a portion is missing. The data hold 2 million to 3 million clones, with approximately 94% observed a single time. The sequenced material came from naive CD4+ T cells from PBMCs. Subset in this sample: CD45RA+ positively selected. The receptors stem from a man aged 18-30 years in good health. Some clones in this sample may be carry-over from other donors' samples.

The chain employs TRBV5-1 and TRBJ2-2, with TRBD1 matching over 9 bases. The V segment lost 5 bases and the J segment 6 bases; nucleotides outside the gene matches: 11. Per the germline V gene, CDR1 is SGHRS and CDR2 is YFSETQ. This CDR3 is built from 16 residues. In DNA, the CDR3 is TGCGCCAGCAGACCACCGGGACAGGGCCTCTCCGGGGAGCTGTTTTTT. Residues: CASRPPGQGLSGELFF.

The CDR3 nucleotides read TGTGCCAGCAGCCCGCTAGCGGGAGTAAGCACCGGGGAGCTGTTTTTT. Translated: CASSPLAGVSTGELFF. The chain links TRBV16 to TRBJ2-2; TRBD2 matches 10 bases. The CDR3 is made up of 16 amino acids. V lost 4 bases and J lost 4; bases outside the gene matches: 6. The germline CDR1 and CDR2 sequences are KGHSY and FQNENV.